Below, one TCR beta chain is given with its context. What it recognizes is unknown. Per donor, a minimum of one pre-ART and a minimum of two post-ART PBMC samples were available. Cryopreserved PBMC, at roughly 0.85-11 million per sample, were present before DNA extraction. Survey-level immunoSEQ v3.0 assays were run. This table comes from immunoSEQ multiplex PCR, and its TCRdb copy is limited to in-frame clones, with some not included. The sample has some 30,000 clones, nearly 90% seen once; the top ten hold roughly 13%. This record belongs to a study of long-term antiretroviral therapy in people with HIV. The study, taken as a whole, reports: ART adherence, viral resistance and therapy changes went unrecorded. Pre-ART clonal expansion yielded clones that dominated the repertoire at all time points.

The V gene end was trimmed by 5 bases and the J gene end by 3 bases; junction bases not matched to a gene: 8. The CDR3 is 16 residues long. Germline CDR1 reads SGHRS; CDR2 reads YFSETQ. This receptor was obtained from a man between 18 and 29 years old with HIV. The V gene is TRBV5-1, the J gene TRBJ2-5, with 12 bases that match TRBD2. Sample: unsorted PBMCs, taken 1.1 years after starting antiretroviral therapy. CDR3 amino acids: CASRRGPSGGEETQYF. The CDR3 coding sequence is TGCGCCAGCAGGCGGGGGCCTAGCGGGGGGGAAGAGACCCAGTACTTC.